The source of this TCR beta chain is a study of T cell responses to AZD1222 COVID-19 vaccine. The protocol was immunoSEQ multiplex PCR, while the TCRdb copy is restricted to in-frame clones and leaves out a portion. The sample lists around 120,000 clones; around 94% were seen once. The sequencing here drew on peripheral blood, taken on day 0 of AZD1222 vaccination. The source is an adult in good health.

CDR3 residues: CASSSGTGDTGELFF. The CDR3 coding sequence is TGTGCCAGCTCGTCCGGGACAGGGGACACCGGGGAGCTGTTTTTT. This sequence joins TRBV18 and TRBJ2-2, with TRBD1 matching over 10 bases. V gave up 6 bases and J gave up 3 bases; unmatched junction bases: 4. The length of the CDR3 is 15 residues. Germline CDR1 reads KGHSH; CDR2 reads LQKENI.